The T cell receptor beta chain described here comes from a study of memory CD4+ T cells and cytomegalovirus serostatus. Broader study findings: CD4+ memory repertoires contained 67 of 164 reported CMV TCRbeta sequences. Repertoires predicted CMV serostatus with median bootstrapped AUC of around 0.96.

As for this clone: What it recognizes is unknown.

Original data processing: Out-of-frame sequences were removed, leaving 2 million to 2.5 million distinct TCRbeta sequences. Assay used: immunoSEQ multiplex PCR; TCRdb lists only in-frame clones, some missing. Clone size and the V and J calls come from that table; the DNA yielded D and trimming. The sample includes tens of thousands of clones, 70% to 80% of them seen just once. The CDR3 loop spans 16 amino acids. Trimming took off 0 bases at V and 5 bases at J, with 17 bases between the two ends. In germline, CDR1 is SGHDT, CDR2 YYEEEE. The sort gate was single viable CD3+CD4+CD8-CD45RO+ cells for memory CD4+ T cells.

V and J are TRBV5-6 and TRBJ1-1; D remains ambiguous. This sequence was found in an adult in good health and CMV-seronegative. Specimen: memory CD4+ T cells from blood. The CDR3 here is CASSLAGAPSGTEAFF. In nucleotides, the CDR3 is TGTGCCAGCAGCTTGGCGGGCGCCCCGTCGGGGACTGAAGCTTTCTTT. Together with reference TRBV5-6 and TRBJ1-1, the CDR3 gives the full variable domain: DAGVTQSPTHLIKTRGQQVTLRCSPKSGHDTVSWYQQALGQGPQFIFQYYEEEERQRGNFPDRFSGHQFPNYSSELNVNALLLGDSALYLCASSLAGAPSGTEAFFGQGTRLTVV.